The T cell receptor (beta chain) described here comes from a study of technical replicates of blood from a handful of donors. This CDR3 has 11 amino acids. Trimming took off 5 bases at V and 7 bases at J, with 8 bases between the two ends. Germline CDR1 is SGHTA and CDR2 is FQGTGA. The data were produced by immunoSEQ multiplex PCR, yet TCRdb's version contains in-frame clones alone and is incomplete. The table shows around 83,000 clones, with more than 85% occurring only once. V is TRBV7-3 and J is TRBJ1-1; D unclear. The source material was T cells isolated from PBMCs. This clonotype was sampled from a human donor in good health. Some clones in this sample may be carry-over from other donors' samples. CDR3 DNA: TGTGCCAGCAGCGCGTCCTTTGAAGCTTTCTTT. It specifies CASSASFEAFF.